One and the same sample provided the 22 T cell receptor beta chains below, sequenced in a study of T cells in Graves' hyperthyroidism and ophthalmopathy (dated by TCRdb to about 2019). Library preparation was by multiplex PCR. The reads were generated on an Illumina HiSeq 2000. The TCR beta CDR3 regions were amplified from RNA transcripts. A first-round RT-PCR of the TCR CDR3 used the HTBI primer set with the Qiagen OneStep RT-PCR kit. TCRdb reworked the public reads: Q25 trimming with fastp, MiXCR clone assembly, productive beta chains retained. Records with the same CDR3 protein are collapsed into one entry carrying the most frequent genes and DNA. For this sample the table gives 400,000 to 600,000 distinct CDR3 sequences, of which roughly 16% were detected only once. Roughly 29% of the sample is in the top ten clones. Sequencing used blood. The receptors come from a woman in her 30s with Graves' ophthalmopathy.

This clonotype appeared many times. This sequence joins TRBV30 and TRBJ1-2; 7 positions agree with TRBD1. The CDR3 runs to 14 residues. Germline CDR1 reads GTSNPN; CDR2 reads SVGIG (reference sequence). Trimming at V came to 3 bases and at J to 8 bases, leaving 12 bases not matched to a gene. CDR3: CAWSMGQKSRGYTF. The CDR3 DNA follows: TGTGCCTGGAGCATGGGACAGAAGAGTCGGGGCTACACCTTC.

This clonotype was counted ten times or more. The rearrangement links TRBV2 to TRBJ2-7, with a possible D match to TRBD1 (5 bases). Trimming shortened V by 9 bases and J by 1 base, and 13 bases separated the two germline ends. Looked up from germline, CDR1 is SNHLY and CDR2 is FYNNEI. This CDR3 is built from 13 residues. The chain's CDR3 is CASGRRTSYEQYF. The CDR3 DNA is TGTGCCAGTGGTCGCAGGACATCCTACGAGCAGTACTTC.

The chain carries TRBV6-2 or TRBV6-3 and TRBJ2-1; TRBD2 matches at 10 bases. Germline trimming cut 7 bases from V and 0 bases from J; bases unmatched to any gene: 9. Germline lookup yields CDR1 MNHEY and CDR2 SVGEGT. This CDR3 has 17 residues. CDR3 loop: CASIPSGSTRSYNEQFF. CDR3 bases: TGTGCCAGCATCCCTAGCGGGAGTACGCGCTCCTACAATGAGCAGTTCTTC.

With respect to this clonotype: A much bigger clone sits one base away, suggesting this may be a read error. Because the CDR3 is missing its conserved closing phenylalanine or tryptophan, this is likely a read error. This chain joins TRBV4-1 and TRBJ1-2; D ambiguous. The CDR3 spans 14 residues. Germline lookup yields CDR1 MGHRA and CDR2 YSYEKL. V was shortened by 0 bases and J by 2 bases, with 7 bases between the two germline ends. The CDR3 DNA reads as TGCGCCAGCAGCCAAGATGAAGGGAACTATGGCTACACCCTC. Translating it yields CASSQDEGNYGYTL.

The table lists this clonotype with many counts. This sequence joins TRBV28 and TRBJ2-5, with D perhaps TRBD2 (7 bases). The germline V and J ends were trimmed by 8 bases and 4 bases, with 14 bases remaining between them. Germline V gene sequence: CDR1 MDHEN, CDR2 SYDVKM. The CDR3 is 13 amino acids. The DNA for the CDR3 is TGTGCCAGCGAGGGGGGGGATCGAGAGACCCAGTACTTC. It encodes CASEGGDRETQYF. Together with reference TRBV28 and TRBJ2-5, the CDR3 gives the full variable domain: DVKVTQSSRYLVKRTGEKVFLECVQDMDHENMFWYRQDPGLGLRLIYFSYDVKMKEKGDIPEGYSVSREKKERFSLILESASTNQTSMYLCASEGGDRETQYFGPGTRLLVL.

This clonotype was counted a few times. The rearrangement joins TRBV3-1 to TRBJ1-6, with a possible D match to TRBD1 (5 bases). Germline CDR1 is LGHDT and CDR2 is YNNKEL (reference sequence). The CDR3 length is 14 residues. The V end was cut by 2 bases, the J end by 5 bases, with 7 bases between. The CDR3 region is CASSQRTNNSPLHF. CDR3 nucleotides: TGTGCCAGCAGCCAACGGACAAATAATTCACCCCTCCACTTT. The entire variable domain, with the rest obtained from reference TRBV3-1 and TRBJ1-6, is as follows: DTAVSQTPKYLVTQMGNDKSIKCEQNLGHDTMYWYKQDSKKFLKIMFSYNNKELIINETVPNRFSPKSPDKAHLNLHINSLELGDSAVYFCASSQRTNNSPLHFGNGTRLTVT.

This clonotype was observed a handful of times. This chain connects TRBV14 to TRBJ2-2, with 10 bases aligning to TRBD1. Germline values: CDR1 SGHDN, CDR2 FVKESK. This CDR3 is 18 amino acids long. Losses at the gene ends were 5 bases for V and 4 bases for J; bases not matched to a gene: 13. For the CDR3, the DNA is TGTGCCAGCAGCTCTATTGGGACAGGGGTATGGAGCACCGGGGAGCTGTTTTTT. It translates to CASSSIGTGVWSTGELFF.

There are a few counts of this clonotype. This chain links TRBV4-3 with TRBJ2-1, with D perhaps TRBD2 (5 bases). V gave up 3 bases and J gave up 0 bases, with 12 bases separating them. The CDR3 extends over 16 amino acids. Per germline, CDR1 LGHNA and CDR2 YSLEER. DNA of the CDR3: TGCGCCAGCAGCCACCGCGGGTCAAGCTCCTACAATGAGCAGTTCTTC. This sequence encodes CASSHRGSSSYNEQFF.

Ten or more counts support this clonotype. The genes are TRBV6-1 and TRBJ1-1; D remains ambiguous. Deletions cut 6 bases from V and 5 bases from J, with 10 bases between. The CDR3 is 12 amino acids. Per germline, CDR1 MNHNS and CDR2 SASEGT. The CDR3 loop reads CASSPRSTEAFF. The CDR3 DNA is TGTGCCAGCAGCCCAAGGAGTACTGAAGCTTTCTTT.

The chain uses TRBV6-2 or TRBV6-3 and TRBJ2-7; D remains unclear. Trimming stripped 2 bases from V and 7 bases from J, with 9 bases between. The CDR3 is made up of 12 amino acids. The germline V gene has CDR1 MNHEY and CDR2 SVGEGT. This CDR3 reads CASSYTRTEQYF. CDR3 sequence (DNA): TGTGCCAGCAGTTACACGCGGACGGAGCAGTACTTC.

This clonotype was counted at least ten times. The rearrangement uses TRBV3-1 and TRBJ2-7; D tentatively fits TRBD1 or TRBD2 (5 bases each). V was cut by 0 bases and J by 2 bases, with 17 bases left in between. Germline V gene sequence: CDR1 LGHDT, CDR2 YNNKEL (reference sequence). CDR3 length: 17 amino acids. As DNA, the CDR3 is TGTGCCAGCAGCCAAGATAGGATGGGGGACGGGACCTACGAGCAGTACTTC. This sequence encodes CASSQDRMGDGTYEQYF.

This clonotype was detected ten times or more. The chain employs TRBV27 and TRBJ2-1, with D perhaps TRBD2 (6 bases). The V end lost 2 bases, the J end lost 8 bases, and 16 bases lay between the germline ends. The CDR3 consists of 15 residues. The germline V gene has CDR1 MNHEY and CDR2 SMNVEV (reference sequence). CDR3 in amino acids: CASSLGPTRRDEQFF. The CDR3 nucleotides are TGTGCCAGCAGTTTAGGTCCGACCCGGAGGGATGAGCAGTTCTTC.

Only one count was recorded for this clonotype. The genes are TRBV19 and TRBJ2-2; D is undetermined. V was shortened by 2 bases and J by 3 bases, with 13 bases between the two germline ends. Germline CDR1 and CDR2: LNHDA and SQIVND (reference sequence). CDR3 length equals 16 residues. The CDR3 is CASSILKEPYTGELFF. Written as DNA, the CDR3 is TGTGCCAGTAGTATATTGAAGGAGCCCTACACCGGGGAGCTGTTTTTT.

To note about this clonotype: Just one base apart from a much larger clone, this may be a read error. The chain couples TRBV3-1 to TRBJ1-1; D possibly corresponds to TRBD1 (6 bases). Per the germline V gene, CDR1 is LGHDT and CDR2 is YNNKEL (reference sequence). CDR3 length equals 14 residues. V lost 6 bases to trimming and J lost 2 bases, with 13 bases between them. The CDR3 nucleotides read TGTGCCAGCAGAAGGGGGGGGCTCAACACTGAAGCTTTCTTT. Protein: CASRRGGLNTEAFF.

The chain joins TRBV7-3 to TRBJ1-5, with 8 bases identical to TRBD1. V shed 5 bases, J shed 5 bases, and the junction held 8 bases outside the gene matches. Per the germline V gene, CDR1 is SGHTA and CDR2 is FQGTGA. The CDR3 has 15 residues. The CDR3 loop reads CASSNGQGPDQPQHF. The CDR3 DNA follows: TGTGCCAGCAGCAACGGACAGGGACCGGATCAGCCCCAGCATTTT.

The table lists this clonotype with many counts. The chain recombines TRBV7-9 with TRBJ2-1, with TRBD1 matching over 7 bases. V shed 4 bases and J 2 bases; nucleotides not matched to a gene: 11. CDR1 is SEHNR, CDR2 FQNEAQ, per germline (reference sequence). CDR3 size: 17 residues. As DNA, the CDR3 is TGTGCCAGCAGCTCCCCGGCTACAGGGGTGGCCTACAATGAGCAGTTCTTC. Its translation: CASSSPATGVAYNEQFF. The variable domain in full, completed from reference TRBV7-9 and TRBJ2-1, reads DTGVSQNPRHKITKRGQNVTFRCDPISEHNRLYWYRQTLGQGPEFLTYFQNEAQLEKSRLLSDRFSAERPKGSFSTLEIQRTEQGDSAMYLCASSSPATGVAYNEQFFGPGTRLTVL.

The chain couples TRBV7-7 to TRBJ2-7; 7 positions agree with TRBD1. This CDR3 region has 14 residues. Germline CDR1 is SSHAT and CDR2 is FNYEAQ (reference sequence). The V gene end was trimmed by 5 bases and the J gene end by 6 bases; junction bases not matched to a gene: 10. In DNA form, the CDR3 reads TGTGCCAGCAGCACGAACCCCAGGGGGAGCGAGCAGTACTTC. Translated, it gives CASSTNPRGSEQYF.

As for this clonotype: A much larger clone sits a single nucleotide away, making a read error possible. J is TRBJ2-7 and V is TRBV20-1, with 9 bases fitting TRBD2. This CDR3 spans 13 amino acids. From germline, CDR1 is DFQATT and CDR2 SNEGSKA (reference sequence). Trimming took 5 bases from V and 6 from J; bases not matched to a gene: 8. Written as DNA, the CDR3 is TGCAGTGCTGAAATAGCGGGAGTGGGCGAGCAGTACTTC. This encodes CSAEIAGVGEQYF.

Points on this clonotype: A much larger clone differs by one base, so this may be a read error. Since no conserved phenylalanine or tryptophan closes the CDR3, a read error is the likely cause. V gene TRBV3-1 combines with J gene TRBJ1-3; D is unresolved. V gave up 3 bases and J gave up 2 bases, with 5 bases separating them. Germline V lookup: CDR1 LGHDT, CDR2 YNNKEL (reference sequence). This CDR3 spans 13 amino acids. The CDR3 here is CASSQPAGNTIYL. Written as DNA, the CDR3 is TGTGCCAGCAGCCAGCCTGCTGGAAACACCATATATCTT.

In this sample, this clonotype turned up a few times. V is TRBV11-2 and J is TRBJ2-6; D call uncertain. The length of the CDR3 is 16 residues. Between the trimmed V and J ends, which lost 2 bases and 0 bases, there was a span of 8 bases. Per the germline V gene, CDR1 is SGHAT and CDR2 is FQNNGV. CDR3 sequence reads: CASSLRLSSGANVLTF. The CDR3 nucleotides are TGTGCCAGCAGCTTACGACTGAGCTCTGGGGCCAACGTCCTGACTTTC.

In this sample, this clonotype turned up many times. V and J are TRBV28 and TRBJ2-2; D is unclear. The germline CDR1 and CDR2 sequences are MDHEN and SYDVKM. V lost 4 bases, J lost 0 bases, and 3 bases lay in between. This CDR3 is 13 amino acids long. The CDR3 bases are TGTGCCAGCAGTTCTGCGAACACCGGGGAGCTGTTTTTT. Its protein is CASSSANTGELFF.

This clonotype was observed a few times. The chain has TRBV28 and TRBJ2-1; 7 nucleotides agree with TRBD1. This CDR3 is 14 amino acids long. The V gene's germline CDR1 is MDHEN and CDR2 SYDVKM. The CDR3 here is CATRGLAYYNEQFF. In nucleotides, the CDR3 is TGTGCTACAAGGGGGCTAGCCTACTACAATGAGCAGTTCTTC.